This TCR beta chain was found in a study of blood T cell repertoires in COVID-19. Study at large: Both acute and convalescent COVID-19 samples were obtained from the United States, Italy and Spain. From T cells, B-cell-depleted T cells, or PBMCs came the material, which was cDNA or gDNA.

CDR1 is MNHEY and CDR2 is SVGAGI in the germline V gene. The CDR3 extends over 13 amino acids. The trim removed 6 bases at V and 11 bases at J, leaving 7 bases unmatched. In the authors' methods: Counts of nucleated cells, estimated from reference gene primer amplification, were obtained. Assay: immunoSEQ multiplex PCR; the TCRdb copy retains only in-frame clones and omits some. V, J and clone size are taken as reported in that table, and D and trimming were inferred from the DNA itself. This sample has approximately 100,000 clones, with 65% to 75% found just once. The sequence derives from a man older than 75 with acute or convalescent COVID-19. Sequences were obtained from peripheral blood. This chain links TRBV6-5 with TRBJ1-6; 7 bases map to TRBD1. The DNA of the CDR3 is TGTGCCAGCAGGCTCGACAGGGCTACACCCCTCCACTTT. This translates into CASRLDRATPLHF.